This entry lists 6 T cell receptor beta chains sequenced from one sample in a study of post-analysis software for immune sequencing data. Prepared libraries of TCR beta cDNA carried unique molecular identifiers. TCRdb re-analysed the PCR reads in MiXCR, keeping a single row per CDR3 protein. The sample records under 200,000 distinct CDR3 sequences, about 37% being singletons. The sequencing used blood, collected after autologous hematopoietic stem cell transplantation. The receptor source for this set is a girl aged 5-17 years with multiple sclerosis.

The chain combines TRBV4-3 with TRBJ2-7; TRBD2 matches 7 bases. CDR1 is LGHNA and CDR2 is YSLEER in the germline V gene. Losses at the gene ends were 6 bases for V and 0 bases for J; bases not matched to a gene: 11. The CDR3 totals 16 residues. CDR3 in DNA: TGCGCCAGCAGTACTATCGCTACGGGGGGCTCCTACGAGCAGTACTTC. It yields the protein CASSTIATGGSYEQYF.

The chain combines TRBV14 with TRBJ2-1; the match to TRBD2 covers 12 bases. From germline, CDR1 is SGHDN and CDR2 FVKESK. The CDR3 covers 15 residues. J was trimmed by 4 bases and V by 5 bases; bases with no gene match: 3. CDR3 DNA: TGTGCCAGCAGCGGACTAGCGGGACAGTACAATGAGCAGTTCTTC. Amino acids: CASSGLAGQYNEQFF.

In its sample, this clonotype was seen a few times. The chain recombines TRBV7-2 with TRBJ2-5; 8 bases are a match to TRBD2. The CDR3 length is 13 residues. The ends lost 5 bases at V and 7 bases at J; junction bases unmatched: 6. CDR1 is SGHTA and CDR2 is FQGNSA in the germline V gene. The CDR3 reads CASSARGGLTQYF. The CDR3, as DNA: TGTGCCAGCAGCGCCCGGGGGGGATTGACCCAGTACTTC.

The V gene is TRBV20-1, the J gene TRBJ2-5, with 7 positions matching TRBD2. This CDR3 contains 12 residues. With 5 bases clipped from V and 11 bases from J, the junction kept 11 bases outside the gene matches. Germline values: CDR1 DFQATT, CDR2 SNEGSKA (reference sequence). CDR3 in DNA: TGCAGTGCTGGGAGGGCCAGCGATGAGCAGTACTTC. It codes for CSAGRASDEQYF.

This clonotype was counted a few times. The genes are TRBV4-1 and TRBJ2-3; D call uncertain. Germline V gene sequence: CDR1 MGHRA, CDR2 YSYEKL. V was cut by 0 bases and J by 1 base, with 14 bases left in between. The CDR3 length is 17 residues. The chain's CDR3 is CASSQDRARLGTDTQYF. The DNA for the CDR3 is TGCGCCAGCAGCCAAGATCGGGCTAGATTGGGCACAGATACGCAGTATTTT.

The V gene is TRBV9, the J gene TRBJ2-7, with D perhaps TRBD1 or TRBD2 (6 bases each). The CDR3 is 14 amino acids. V was trimmed by 4 bases and J by 6 bases, leaving 17 bases between them. The germline gives CDR1 SGDLS, CDR2 YYNGEE. The CDR3 protein is CASSLDEGGAEQYF. CDR3 DNA sequence: TGTGCCAGCAGCCTCGATGAGGGGGGCGCCGAGCAGTACTTC.